This T cell receptor beta chain was found in a study of cytomegalovirus exposure and HLA in healthy donors listed by TCRdb under 2017. Looking at the study overall: According to an earlier analysis of 587 of the donors, about 179 million T cells yielded 95 million to 140 million unique TCR beta sequences and less than 300 Gb of sequence data. An early release that covered around 590 HLA-typed donors contained about 300 gigabases of sequencing data and 85 million to 100 million unique TCR sequences. The genetic ancestry cluster associated with self-reported Caucasian donors included 81% of the 398 genotyped donors. The study was designed to test whether signatures of past pathogen exposure could be identified by cataloging public T cell receptors. The T cell repertoires of 666 subjects were profiled by immunosequencing and related to cytomegalovirus serostatus. Besides the first cohort of around 700 subjects, a separate validation cohort made up of about 120 different subjects was used. To predict cytomegalovirus infection status, the study combined high-throughput TCR immunosequencing, statistical association of individual TCRs with disease status, and machine learning. To study patterns of TCR occurrence, a later analysis re-analyzed previously published TCR beta repertoires from 500 to 850 donors and added high-resolution HLA genotyping. In the later analysis, no new phenotypic data were used to find candidate immune exposures; instead, reliance was placed on TCR beta sequences and their occurrence across donors. An earlier analysis of 450 to 750 of the donors used high-throughput TCR beta sequencing to judge whether each TCR beta V gene segment behaved as functional or pseudogenic. Donor age, sex, ethnicity and CMV serostatus were collected together with the repertoire data. A later genetic analysis took genome-wide SNP genotypes for 398 of the 666 donors and used that subset as a discovery cohort. Every repertoire in the discovery cohort had been generated on one and the same sequencing platform. HLA typing included class I and class II loci at four-digit resolution. The number of typed donors differed by locus: about 620-640 for A, B, C, DRB1 and DQB1; approximately 530 for DQA1; around 610 for DPA1; and 400 to 480 for DPB1. Four or five DR-DQ haplotypes were treated as single units for association and clustering because of strong linkage in the cohort. On average, around 230,000 unique TCR beta nucleotide sequences were sequenced per donor among about 400 genotyped donors of the cohort, with 15% to 20% of those sequences being non-productive. Study-wide findings and limitations: A cluster of highly shared sequence variants was judged likely to be a technical artifact of the sequencing pipeline. In a later analysis, HLA-associated TCR beta chains showed more clonal expansion and lower generation probabilities than non-associated chains that were equally common. A later analysis reported that several top co-occurrence clusters appeared linked to parvovirus B19, influenza, CMV and Epstein-Barr virus. The classifier was reported to diagnose cytomegalovirus status with high specificity and sensitivity in both the original cohort and the validation cohort. Across donors, most TCR sequences were observed very rarely, whereas some public TCRs were present in many individuals. The only immune exposure information available for the cohort was CMV serostatus. The study listed 150 to 200 TCR beta chains as associated with cytomegalovirus. An earlier analysis of approximately 570 of the donors showed that most TCR beta V segments appeared in productive rearrangements either about 87% or about 30% of the time, which broadly matched IMGT annotations. Because counts were too low, 15 or so rarely observed V segments, including chromosome 9 orphons, were excluded from the earlier analysis of 587 of the donors. Roughly uniform sequencing depth across donors was assumed in presence/absence analyses, although this assumption may not hold. It was suggested by the authors that the approach could potentially be generalized to other disease states and immunological phenotypes. A later genetic analysis reported fewer N-insertions in productive TCRs among donors in an Asian-associated ancestry cluster than the approximately 670-donor mean. In this cohort, only TCR beta chains were sequenced, and detectable features were limited by the absence of alpha or paired-chain data. Strong co-occurrence of HLA alleles, especially DR and DQ, made assigning TCR associations to individual alleles difficult. V-gene and J-gene trimming of TCR beta chains was associated with a missense DCLRE1C variant in a later genetic analysis, and the association was replicated in an independent cohort. In a later analysis, over 15,000 TCR beta sequences were associated with specific HLA alleles at a false discovery rate of 0.05. In vitro tests confirmed that a few of the cytomegalovirus-associated TCR beta chains recognize cytomegalovirus antigens. Because HLA typing was missing for some donors at each locus, association tests included only the typed subset. Linkage disequilibrium might explain the correlated functional status among segregating V segments, but an unknown experimental factor could not be excluded. Some IMGT-functional V segments, including TRBV6-2 and TRBV6-3, could not be told apart with the 87-base-pair reads, so those segments were excluded. In a later analysis, most CMV-associated TCR beta chains were found to appear HLA-restricted, with HLA associations seemingly driven largely by CMV exposure. A later analysis found that TCR association rates varied across HLA loci, with DRB1 alleles showing the most associated TCRs and HLA-C alleles the fewest. A further reported finding was that TCR beta sequences accurately predicted the HLA-A and HLA-B alleles for most subjects in the first cohort.

Between the V and J ends, shortened by 0 bases and 6 bases respectively, the junction contains 12 bases. The CDR3 runs 15 amino acids, cysteine and phenylalanine included. The CDR3 DNA has 45 bases and is translated from base 1. The germline V gene supplies CDR1 SGHDN and CDR2 FVKESK. Libraries were built with the immunoSEQ multiplex PCR assay. A mixture of 60 forward primers for TCR Vbeta segments and 13 reverse primers for TCR Jbeta segments was used in the multiplex PCR. Amplification of the CDR3 region of rearranged TCR beta genes was performed with a multiplex PCR assay on genomic DNA. Amplified TCR beta libraries were sequenced as 87-base-pair reads on the Illumina HiSeq System. The paper's data handling went like this. Across the 500 to 700 repertoires, a later analysis counted tens of millions of unique TCR beta chains, around 10 million of which were shared by at least two donors. A nearest-neighbor algorithm error-corrected the raw reads and collapsed the reads into unique sequences, merging closely related sequences to remove PCR and sequencing errors. Alignment of CDR3 sequences to IMGT reference sequences was used to assign V, D and J gene segments. For a sequence to be retained, a match of at least six nucleotides to both a V gene segment and a J gene segment was required. Rearrangements were classified as productive when the CDR3 lacked stop codons and remained in frame with V and J, and all other rearrangements were classified as non-productive. CDR3 was defined by IMGT convention, running from the second conserved V-encoded cysteine to the conserved J-encoded phenylalanine. The earlier analysis of 450 to 750 of the donors excluded any sequence lacking an unambiguous match to a single V gene segment. In an earlier analysis of approximately 560 of the donors, a V segment was called functional when productive rearrangements were above 56.7%, and segregating when the standard deviation between donors exceeded 5%. A statistical classification framework was developed to diagnose cytomegalovirus status using the catalog of TCR beta chain sequences. V and J gene assignment, in a later analysis, came from comparing TCR nucleotide sequences with IMGT/GENE-DB human TR gene sequences. The TCRdist pipeline was used in a later analysis to assign CDR3 sequences and most-parsimonious VDJ recombination scenarios. In a later analysis, each TCR beta chain was defined by its CDR3 amino acid sequence together with its V-gene family, and reads without a unique V-gene family were excluded. As a way to deal with suspected cross-contamination and a sequencing artifact, a later analysis dropped roughly 600 nucleotide sequences that were highly shared and had low generation probability. In a later analysis, a clonal expansion index was calculated for each public chain from normalized within-repertoire ranks of inferred template counts. In a later analysis, generation probabilities were computed using a VDJ recombination model fitted to out-of-frame rearrangements, and the results were checked against IGoR. A later analysis scored TCR-TCR, TCR-HLA and TCR-CMV co-occurrence with hypergeometric tests, applying a repertoire-size bias correction to TCR pairs. A later analysis estimated false discovery rates by permuting HLA or CMV assignments 20 times. A later analysis grouped co-occurring TCRs with DBSCAN, adding TCRdist sequence similarity when clustering within HLA-allele-positive subsets. Co-occurrence clustering excluded repertoires with fewer than 30,000 or more than 120,000 public chains, plus five with anomalous nucleotide sharing. The immuneACCESS repertoire file appears here via TCRdb, limited to in-frame rearrangements. These files lack a portion of the clones; in checked studies, under half of the deficit traces to unresolved V genes, and the cause of the others is not known. Clone size and the V and J calls come from that table; the DNA yielded D and trimming. In this sample the table shows under 200,000 clones, about 82% of which occur a single time. Jointly, the top ten make up about 0.69% of the sample.

This clone is considered medium-sized (0.01 to 0.1%). Which antigen it targets is not known. Per-base quality was not reported, and no clone a single base away is much larger than it. In total, fewer than 750 healthy bone marrow donors made up the cohort. At the time of sampling, every cohort member was nominally healthy, though immune exposures that went unrecorded were likely present. The donor was CMV seronegative and belonged to the group of 352 seronegative cohort members. Every donor gave a peripheral blood sample, and the peripheral blood mononuclear cells from that sample were used for TCR beta sequencing. Genomic DNA extraction from the blood cell samples was performed with the Qiagen DNeasy Blood Extraction Kit.

The chain is made from TRBV14 and TRBJ2-1; matching of 6 bases hints at TRBD1 as the D gene. Sequenced input: PBMCs. The TCR sequence derives from a female donor in good health and CMV-seronegative. CDR3 reads: CASSQDWTAINEQFF. DNA sequence: TGTGCCAGCAGCCAAGATTGGACAGCCATCAATGAGCAGTTCTTC. Reference TRBV14 and TRBJ2-1 genes cover what lies past the CDR3, so the full variable domain is EAGVTQFPSHSVIEKGQTVTLRCDPISGHDNLYWYRRVMGKEIKFLLHFVKESKQDESGMPNNRFLAERTGGTYSTLKVQPAELEDSGVYFCASSQDWTAINEQFFGPGTRLTVL.